One sample yielded the 18 T cell receptor beta chains listed below, sequenced in a study of T cell repertoires in cytomegalovirus infection (dated by TCRdb to 2018 to 2020). Sequencing was performed on an Illumina HiSeq 1500. The public reads were run again by TCRdb, first through fastp at Q25 and then through MiXCR, and only productive beta chains were kept. Every distinct CDR3 protein forms one entry, paired with its most common genes and DNA. This sample lists approximately 150,000 distinct CDR3 sequences; about 6.3% were detected once. 18% of the sample is in the top ten clones. Sequencing was performed on PBMCs. All receptors come from a human donor in good health (CMV status not recorded). Some clones in this sample may be carry-over from other donors' samples.

This clonotype was counted many times. The chain employs TRBV7-2 and TRBJ2-3; tentatively, D is TRBD1 (6 bases). Trimming shortened V by 1 base and J by 5 bases, and 10 bases separated the two germline ends. The CDR3 length is 14 residues. Germline V gene data show CDR1 as SGHTA and CDR2 as FQGNSA. The chain's CDR3 is CASSLVGGQDTQYF. The CDR3 DNA reads TGTGCCAGCAGCTTAGTTGGGGGCCAAGATACGCAGTATTTT.

This clonotype showed up just a few times. The chain carries TRBV29-1 and TRBJ2-7, with D maybe TRBD1 (5 bases). CDR1 SQVTM and CDR2 ANQGSEA come from the germline V gene. Trimming shortened V by 2 bases and J by 3 bases, and 17 bases separated the two germline ends. This CDR3 is built from 15 residues. The CDR3 loop reads CSVEPLQGTYYEQYF. The CDR3 nucleotides are TGCAGCGTTGAACCGCTTCAGGGTACCTACTACGAGCAGTACTTC.

At least ten counts were recorded for this clonotype. This chain joins TRBV7-9 and TRBJ1-2; the D gene is possibly TRBD1 (5 bases). The CDR3 totals 15 residues. The germline V gene encodes CDR1 SEHNR and CDR2 FQNEAQ (reference sequence). V dropped 5 bases and J dropped 5 bases, with 18 bases sitting between them. CDR3 DNA: TGTGCCAGCAGCCCTACAGGACGCGAAGGATATGGCTACACCTTC. Translating gives CASSPTGREGYGYTF. The whole variable domain, filled in from reference TRBV7-9 and TRBJ1-2, reads DTGVSQNPRHKITKRGQNVTFRCDPISEHNRLYWYRQTLGQGPEFLTYFQNEAQLEKSRLLSDRFSAERPKGSFSTLEIQRTEQGDSAMYLCASSPTGREGYGYTFGSGTRLTVV.

This clonotype was counted only a few times. As DNA, the CDR3 is TGTGCCAGCAGTTACTTTGGGTTGTCCTACAATGAGCAGTTCTTC. Protein product: CASSYFGLSYNEQFF. J is TRBJ2-1 and V is TRBV6-2 or TRBV6-3, with no clear D. Germline V gene sequence: CDR1 MNHEY, CDR2 SVGEGT. V was clipped by 1 base and J by 1 base, with 8 bases between them. There are 15 residues in the CDR3.

V and J are TRBV19 and TRBJ2-7; no reliable D call. The CDR3 has 14 residues. V lost 2 bases to trimming and J lost 0 bases, with 8 bases between them. Germline assignment: CDR1 LNHDA and CDR2 SQIVND (reference sequence). This CDR3 is CASSIRTGSYEQYF. The CDR3 DNA sequence: TGTGCCAGTAGTATAAGGACGGGCTCCTACGAGCAGTACTTC.

This clonotype was seen many times. V gene TRBV12-3 or TRBV12-4 combines with J gene TRBJ1-6; D gene unclear. This CDR3 is 13 amino acids long. The germline V and J ends were trimmed by 2 bases and 7 bases, with 6 bases remaining between them. Here the CDR3 DNA reads TGTGCCAGCAGTTTAAGTTACAATTCACCCCTCCACTTT. Its protein is CASSLSYNSPLHF.

The chain joins TRBV5-1 to TRBJ2-1, with D possibly being TRBD2 (6 bases). V gave up 7 bases and J gave up 9 bases, with 20 bases separating them. Germline assignment: CDR1 SGHRS and CDR2 YFSETQ. The CDR3 has 14 amino acids. CDR3 loop: CASSQRLGLREQFF. The CDR3 region has the DNA TGCGCCAGCTCTCAACGACTAGGGCTCCGTGAGCAGTTCTTC.

Of note for this clonotype: The missing conserved phenylalanine or tryptophan at the end of this CDR3 makes a read error likely. The chain links TRBV24-1 to TRBJ1-1, with 11 bases identical to TRBD1. Germline V gene sequence: CDR1 KGHDR, CDR2 SFDVKD. J lost 1 base, V lost 4 bases, and 7 bases had no gene match. The CDR3 spans 17 residues. CDR3 sequence (DNA): TGTGCCACCAGTGACCTGCTGGGGACAGGGGGGAACACTGAAGCTTTCTAT. Protein: CATSDLLGTGGNTEAFY.

This clonotype showed up many times. The chain employs TRBV7-2 and TRBJ1-2; D may be TRBD1 (6 bases). Between the trimmed V and J ends, which lost 5 bases and 0 bases, there was a span of 16 bases. Per the germline V gene, CDR1 is SGHTA and CDR2 is FQGNSA. The CDR3 contains 16 residues. CDR3 sequence reads: CASSVSGTRTNYGYTF. The DNA for the CDR3 is TGTGCCAGCAGCGTATCCGGGACAAGAACTAACTATGGCTACACCTTC. Variable domain in full (rest from reference TRBV7-2 and TRBJ1-2): GAGVSQSPSNKVTEKGKDVELRCDPISGHTALYWYRQSLGQGLEFLIYFQGNSAPDKSGLPSDRFSAERTGGSVSTLTIQRTQQEDSAVYLCASSVSGTRTNYGYTFGSGTRLTVV.

This clonotype came up many times. The chain has TRBV20-1 and TRBJ2-5; D ambiguous. Germline lookup yields CDR1 DFQATT and CDR2 SNEGSKA (reference sequence). CDR3 length equals 14 residues. V shed 2 bases and J shed 4 bases, with 14 bases lying between them. The CDR3 nucleotides read TGCAGTGCTAGACGGGCTGGTCGGACAGAGACCCAGTACTTC. It codes for CSARRAGRTETQYF.

In its sample, this clonotype was seen many times. The chain recombines TRBV20-1 with TRBJ2-1; no firm D call. This CDR3 has 14 amino acids. V shed 6 bases and J shed 0 bases, with 12 bases lying between them. Germline V gene data show CDR1 as DFQATT and CDR2 as SNEGSKA (reference sequence). In DNA, the CDR3 is TGCAGTGCCTACCCAGAGAGCTCCTACAATGAGCAGTTCTTC. Its translation: CSAYPESSYNEQFF.

The chain is built from TRBV18 and TRBJ1-2; D not certain. Trimming took 5 bases from V and 4 from J, leaving 20 bases between them. The germline V gene encodes CDR1 KGHSH and CDR2 LQKENI. The CDR3 totals 16 residues. Here the CDR3 reads CASSTKSLIGVYGYTF. CDR3 DNA sequence: TGTGCCAGCTCAACCAAGTCCCTGATCGGGGTCTATGGCTACACCTTC.

CDR3 DNA: TGTGCCAGCAACCTTCAGGTGAACACTGAAGCTTTCTTT. Amino acids: CASNLQVNTEAFF. The chain uses TRBV7-8 and TRBJ1-1; D is unresolved. This CDR3 spans 13 amino acids. The V end was cut by 7 bases, the J end by 0 bases, with 9 bases between. Germline values: CDR1 SGHVS, CDR2 FQNEAQ.

This chain uses TRBV19 with TRBJ1-5; D might be TRBD1 (5 bases). V shed 8 bases and J shed 2 bases, with 7 bases lying between them. The CDR3 sequence is 12 residues long. Germline values: CDR1 LNHDA, CDR2 SQIVND (reference sequence). In DNA form, the CDR3 reads TGTGCCAGTCGGGGGGGCAATCAGCCCCAGCATTTT. It yields the protein CASRGGNQPQHF.

There are many counts of this clonotype. The V gene is TRBV7-3, the J gene TRBJ2-7; D is perhaps TRBD1 (6 bases). This CDR3 spans 13 amino acids. The V gene's germline CDR1 is SGHTA and CDR2 FQGTGA. V was pared by 2 bases and J by 9 bases, with 14 bases between. CDR3 in DNA: TGTGCCAGCAGCTTATCCCCAGGGGTGGGGCAGTACTTC. Protein: CASSLSPGVGQYF.

This clonotype was counted many times. The genes are TRBV7-2 and TRBJ1-1; 7 positions agree with TRBD1. With 5 bases clipped from V and 4 bases from J, the junction kept 7 bases outside the gene matches. There are 14 residues in the CDR3. Germline loops: CDR1 SGHTA, CDR2 FQGNSA. The CDR3 region is CASSANRGPTEAFF. The CDR3 DNA follows: TGTGCCAGCAGCGCAAATAGGGGGCCCACTGAAGCTTTCTTT. The full variable domain, completed using reference TRBV7-2 and TRBJ1-1, is GAGVSQSPSNKVTEKGKDVELRCDPISGHTALYWYRQSLGQGLEFLIYFQGNSAPDKSGLPSDRFSAERTGGSVSTLTIQRTQQEDSAVYLCASSANRGPTEAFFGQGTRLTVV.

The table lists this clonotype with a few counts. V gene TRBV5-6 combines with J gene TRBJ2-7; 9 positions agree with TRBD1. The CDR3 is made up of 15 amino acids. V was clipped by 0 bases and J by 5 bases; unmatched bases: 6. The germline V gene encodes CDR1 SGHDT and CDR2 YYEEEE. The DNA of the CDR3 is TGTGCCAGCAGCTTGGTCGGACAGGGGATCAACGAGCAGTACTTC. This sequence encodes CASSLVGQGINEQYF.

This clonotype occurred many times. The chain carries TRBV6-2 or TRBV6-3 and TRBJ2-5; tentatively, D is TRBD1 (5 bases). Germline V gene lookup returns CDR1 MNHEY and CDR2 SVGEGT. The CDR3 has 17 residues. Trimming removed 8 bases at V and 2 bases at J, with 24 bases between. CDR3 DNA: TGTGCCAGCGCAACTACCCCAGTACAGGTGGCACAAGAGACCCAGTACTTC. Protein sequence: CASATTPVQVAQETQYF.